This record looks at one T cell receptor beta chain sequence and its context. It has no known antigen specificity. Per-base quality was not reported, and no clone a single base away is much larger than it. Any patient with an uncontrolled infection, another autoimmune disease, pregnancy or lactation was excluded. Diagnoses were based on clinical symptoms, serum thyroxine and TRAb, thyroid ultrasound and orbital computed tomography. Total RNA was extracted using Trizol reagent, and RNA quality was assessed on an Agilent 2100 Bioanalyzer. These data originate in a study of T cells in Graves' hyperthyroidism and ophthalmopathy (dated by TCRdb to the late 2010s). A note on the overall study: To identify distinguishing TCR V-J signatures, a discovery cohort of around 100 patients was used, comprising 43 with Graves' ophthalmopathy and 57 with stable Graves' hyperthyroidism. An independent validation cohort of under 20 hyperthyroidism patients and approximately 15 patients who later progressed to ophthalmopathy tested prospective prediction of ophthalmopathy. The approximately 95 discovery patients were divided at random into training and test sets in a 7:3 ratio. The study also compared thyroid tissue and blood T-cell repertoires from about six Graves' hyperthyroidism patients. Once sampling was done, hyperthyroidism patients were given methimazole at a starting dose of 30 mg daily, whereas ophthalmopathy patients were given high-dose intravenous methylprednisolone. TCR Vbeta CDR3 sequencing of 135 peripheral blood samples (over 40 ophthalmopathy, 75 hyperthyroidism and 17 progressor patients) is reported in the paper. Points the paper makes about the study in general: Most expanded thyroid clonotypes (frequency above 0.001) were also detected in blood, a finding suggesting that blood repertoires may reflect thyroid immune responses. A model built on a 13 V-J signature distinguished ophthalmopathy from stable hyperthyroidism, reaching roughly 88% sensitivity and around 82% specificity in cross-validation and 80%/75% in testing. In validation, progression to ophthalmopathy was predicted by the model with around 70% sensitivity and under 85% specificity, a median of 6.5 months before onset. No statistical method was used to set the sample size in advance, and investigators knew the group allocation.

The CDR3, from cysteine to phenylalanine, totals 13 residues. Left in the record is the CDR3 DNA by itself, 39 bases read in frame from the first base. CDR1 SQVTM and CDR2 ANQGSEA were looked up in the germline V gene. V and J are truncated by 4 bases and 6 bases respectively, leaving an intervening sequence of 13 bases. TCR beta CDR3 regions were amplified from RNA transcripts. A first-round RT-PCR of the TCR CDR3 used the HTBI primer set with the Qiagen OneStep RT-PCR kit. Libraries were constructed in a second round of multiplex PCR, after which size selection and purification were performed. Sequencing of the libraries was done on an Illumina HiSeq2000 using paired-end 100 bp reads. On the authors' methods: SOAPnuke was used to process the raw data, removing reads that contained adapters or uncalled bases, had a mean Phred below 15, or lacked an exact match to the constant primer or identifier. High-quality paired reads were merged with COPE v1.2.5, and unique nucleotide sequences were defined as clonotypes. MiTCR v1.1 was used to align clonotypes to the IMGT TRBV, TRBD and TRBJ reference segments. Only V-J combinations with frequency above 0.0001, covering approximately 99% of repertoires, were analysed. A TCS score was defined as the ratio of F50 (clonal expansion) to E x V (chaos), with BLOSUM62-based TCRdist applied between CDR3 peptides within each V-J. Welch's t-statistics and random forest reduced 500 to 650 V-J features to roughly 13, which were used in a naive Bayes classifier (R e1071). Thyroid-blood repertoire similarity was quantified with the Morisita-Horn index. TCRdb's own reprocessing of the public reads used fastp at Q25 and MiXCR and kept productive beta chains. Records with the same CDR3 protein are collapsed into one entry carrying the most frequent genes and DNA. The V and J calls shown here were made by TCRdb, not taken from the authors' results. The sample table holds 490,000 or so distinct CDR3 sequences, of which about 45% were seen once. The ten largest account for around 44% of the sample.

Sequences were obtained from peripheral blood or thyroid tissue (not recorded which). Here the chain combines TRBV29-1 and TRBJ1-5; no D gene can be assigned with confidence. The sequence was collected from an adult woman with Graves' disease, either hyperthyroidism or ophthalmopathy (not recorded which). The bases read TGCAGCGTTGCGGCTACGTATGGTCAGCCCCAGCATTTT. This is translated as CSVAATYGQPQHF.